A single sample is the source of the 11 T cell receptor beta chains below, sequenced in a study of cytomegalovirus exposure and HLA in healthy donors. Researchers ran the PCR with 60 Vbeta and 13 Jbeta primers. Some clones are missing from TCRdb's copy, which holds only in-frame ones; the method was immunoSEQ multiplex PCR. The sample includes 100,000 to 150,000 clones, approximately 80% of them seen just once. The sample comprised PBMCs. These receptor sequences come from a man younger than 45 in good health and CMV-seronegative.

Of note for this clone: Within the sample, other DNA sequences also encode this same CDR3. V gene TRBV4-3 combines with J gene TRBJ2-3, with 10 bases fitting TRBD2. Per germline, CDR1 LGHNA and CDR2 YSLEER. J lost 4 bases, V lost 0 bases, and 1 base had no gene match. The CDR3 loop spans 15 amino acids. CDR3 bases: TGCGCCAGCAGCCAAGACAGCGGGGGGGCAGATACGCAGTATTTT. Protein sequence: CASSQDSGGADTQYF.

The chain is built from TRBV19 and TRBJ2-1; 9 bases are shared with TRBD2. CDR3 length: 15 amino acids. The V gene's germline CDR1 is LNHDA and CDR2 SQIVND (reference sequence). Trimming cost V 4 bases and J 0 bases; bases outside gene matches: 1. The CDR3 DNA sequence: TGTGCCAGTAGTACAGCGGGGGGCTCCTACAATGAGCAGTTCTTC. It yields the protein CASSTAGGSYNEQFF.

This chain joins TRBV7-2 and TRBJ1-5; 8 bases line up with TRBD1. Germline CDR1 and CDR2: SGHTA and FQGNSA. V gave up 5 bases and J gave up 3 bases; unmatched junction bases: 6. The CDR3 extends over 15 amino acids. The CDR3 reads CASSPRTGYNQPQHF. The DNA of the CDR3 is TGTGCCAGCAGCCCTCGGACAGGGTACAATCAGCCCCAGCATTTT.

V usage is TRBV5-4 and J usage is TRBJ1-2, with 8 bases lining up with TRBD1. CDR3 length equals 15 residues. V shed 4 bases, J shed 3 bases, and the junction held 8 bases outside the gene matches. Germline CDR1 is SGHNT and CDR2 is YYREEE (reference sequence). The CDR3 DNA reads as TGTGCCAGCAGCGCCGACCCGACAGGGGACTATGGCTACACCTTC. The encoded protein is CASSADPTGDYGYTF.

This chain uses TRBV27 with TRBJ1-3, with 10 nucleotides matching TRBD1. The CDR3 runs to 16 residues. V gave up 5 bases and J gave up 0 bases; unmatched junction bases: 4. The germline V gene has CDR1 MNHEY and CDR2 SMNVEV (reference sequence). The CDR3 spells CASSPGQGSSGNTIYF. For the CDR3, the DNA is TGTGCCAGCAGTCCGGGACAGGGGAGCTCTGGAAACACCATATATTTT.

The CDR3 nucleotides read TGTGCCAGCAGCATTCTAGCGGGTAACACCGGGGAGCTGTTTTTT. Translated: CASSILAGNTGELFF. This sequence joins TRBV7-7 and TRBJ2-2; 8 nucleotides agree with TRBD2. Germline V gene lookup returns CDR1 SSHAT and CDR2 FNYEAQ (reference sequence). The CDR3 sequence is 15 residues long. V dropped 5 bases and J dropped 2; count of bases not matched to a gene: 4.

In this sample, this clone turned up once. This chain links TRBV15 with TRBJ2-1; no definite D call. The CDR3 is 13 amino acids. CDR1 LNHNV and CDR2 YYDKDF come from the germline V gene (reference sequence). The V end was cut by 5 bases, the J end by 8 bases, with 13 bases between. CDR3 DNA sequence: TGTGCCACCAGCCCGGGTCAGAGCGATGAGCAGTTCTTC. The encoded protein is CATSPGQSDEQFF.

This clone was observed a few times. This rearrangement joins TRBV4-3 to TRBJ2-7; tentatively, D is TRBD1 (6 bases). V was cut by 3 bases and J by 2 bases, with 11 bases left in between. Germline V lookup: CDR1 LGHNA, CDR2 YSLEER. The CDR3 spans 14 residues. Here the CDR3 DNA reads TGCGCCAGCAGCCAGTCGACAGGAGCCTACGAGCAGTACTTC. It translates to CASSQSTGAYEQYF.

This chain joins TRBV6-5 and TRBJ1-6; D is undetermined. CDR1 MNHEY and CDR2 SVGAGI come from the germline V gene. Trimming pared 10 bases from V and 7 bases from J, leaving 14 bases between. The CDR3 covers 13 residues. In DNA, the CDR3 is TGTGCCACCTCCCCAGGAGGGAATTCACCCCTCCACTTT. Translation gives CATSPGGNSPLHF.

CDR3 in amino acids: CASSVGTSGGPYEQYF. The CDR3 bases are TGTGCCAGCAGCGTCGGGACTAGCGGGGGCCCCTACGAGCAGTACTTC. V usage is TRBV9 and J usage is TRBJ2-7, with 14 nucleotides matching TRBD2. The junction had 3 bases not matched to a gene; V was cut back by 2 bases and J by 2 bases. There are 16 residues in the CDR3. The germline V gene has CDR1 SGDLS and CDR2 YYNGEE.

The sample holds one count of this clone. The J gene is TRBJ2-7, the V gene TRBV27; no clear D gene. This CDR3 has 14 amino acids. The germline V gene has CDR1 MNHEY and CDR2 SMNVEV (reference sequence). V was shortened by 0 bases and J by 3 bases, with 9 bases between the two germline ends. CDR3 sequence (DNA): TGTGCCAGCAGTTTATCGGCAGGCAACTACGAGCAGTACTTC. Translation gives CASSLSAGNYEQYF.